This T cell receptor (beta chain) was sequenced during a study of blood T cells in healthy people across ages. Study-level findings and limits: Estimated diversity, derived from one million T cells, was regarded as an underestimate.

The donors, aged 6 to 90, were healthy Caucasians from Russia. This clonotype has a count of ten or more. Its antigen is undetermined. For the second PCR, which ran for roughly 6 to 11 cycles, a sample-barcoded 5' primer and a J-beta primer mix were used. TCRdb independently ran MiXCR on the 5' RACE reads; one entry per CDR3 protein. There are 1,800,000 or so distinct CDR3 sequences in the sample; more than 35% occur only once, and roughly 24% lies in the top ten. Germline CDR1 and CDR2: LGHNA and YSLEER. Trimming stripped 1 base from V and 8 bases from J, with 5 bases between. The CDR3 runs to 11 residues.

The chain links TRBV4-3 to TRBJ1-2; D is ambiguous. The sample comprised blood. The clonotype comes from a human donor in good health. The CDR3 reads CASSQGQGYTF. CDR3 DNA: TGCGCCAGCAGCCAAGGGCAGGGCTACACCTTC.